The present T cell receptor (beta chain) was sequenced within a study of T cell repertoires and HLA-DP antigens. Trimming took off 3 bases at V and 0 bases at J, with 9 bases between the two ends. CDR3 length: 15 amino acids. Germline CDR1 and CDR2: MDHEN and SYDVKM. Data came from immunoSEQ multiplex PCR; TCRdb stores just in-frame clones and leaves some out. This table holds around 100,000 clones, around 93% found once. In the case of this clone: The target antigen is unknown.

The receptor was derived from a woman between 18 and 29 years old in good health and CMV-seronegative. Sequencing used CD4+ T cells from PBMCs. V gene TRBV28 combines with J gene TRBJ2-1, with D perhaps TRBD2 (5 bases). The CDR3 DNA follows: TGTGCCAGCAGTTTGGTGGGAGTCTCCTACAATGAGCAGTTCTTC. The encoded protein is CASSLVGVSYNEQFF.